The entry that follows covers one TCR beta chain sequence. This specimen belongs to a study of blood T cell repertoires in COVID-19. Profiled with immunoSEQ multiplex PCR; TCRdb holds only in-frame clones, not every one. The sample lists about 330,000 clones, approximately 92% occurring once. Looked up from germline, CDR1 is MDHEN and CDR2 is SYDVKM. This CDR3 is built from 15 residues. V lost 3 bases and J 5 bases, leaving 14 bases between the germline ends. The rearrangement joins TRBV28 to TRBJ1-5; D uncertain. The specimen was PBMCs or T cells enriched from blood (not recorded which). The source of this sequence is a woman younger than 45 who had recovered from COVID-19. CDR3 nucleotide sequence: TGTGCCAGCAGTTTGGGCACCGCCAGACATCAGCCCCAGCATTTT. This codes for CASSLGTARHQPQHF.